The next 13 T cell receptor beta chains were all read from a single sample in a study of glioma-infiltrating T cells after dendritic cell vaccination. Assay used: immunoSEQ multiplex PCR; TCRdb lists only in-frame clones, some missing. The data show over 70,000 clones, around 79% seen once. The material was blood, obtained before dendritic cell vaccination. These receptors all stem from a human donor with glioblastoma.

This chain uses TRBV6-1 with TRBJ2-5; 7 bases line up with TRBD1. The closer fit of TRBJ2-7 to the DNA end suggests the J call may be wrong. Per germline, CDR1 MNHNS and CDR2 SASEGT. The CDR3 has 14 amino acids. CDR3 in amino acids: CASMRQGVVYEQYF. The CDR3 DNA sequence: TGTGCCAGCATGAGGCAGGGGGTGGTCTACGAGCAGTACTTC.

The chain combines TRBV2 with TRBJ2-3; TRBD1 aligns across 7 bases. J was trimmed by 1 base and V by 7 bases; bases with no gene match: 5. CDR3 size: 14 residues. In germline, CDR1 is SNHLY, CDR2 FYNNEI. CDR3 in amino acids: CASNPRGRTDTQYF. The CDR3 bases are TGTGCCAGCAACCCTAGGGGGCGCACAGATACGCAGTATTTT.

This rearrangement joins TRBV7-8 to TRBJ2-5; 7 nucleotides match TRBD2. Trimming took 1 base from V and 4 from J; bases not matched to a gene: 3. The CDR3 contains 14 residues. Germline V gene sequence: CDR1 SGHVS, CDR2 FQNEAQ. The CDR3 loop is CASSLEIAGETQYF. The DNA of the CDR3 is TGTGCCAGCAGCTTAGAGATAGCGGGAGAGACCCAGTACTTC.

The chain joins TRBV9 to TRBJ2-2; 11 nucleotides align to TRBD2. Germline values: CDR1 SGDLS, CDR2 YYNGEE. The CDR3 length is 16 residues. V lost 4 bases, J lost 6 bases, and 8 bases stayed unmatched. The DNA of the CDR3 is TGTGCCAGCAGCTCCATTCTAGCGGGAGGTTCCGGGGAGCTGTTTTTT. Translation: CASSSILAGGSGELFF.

The chain uses TRBV7-8 and TRBJ2-5; D possibly corresponds to TRBD1 (5 bases). V was clipped by 5 bases and J by 5 bases, with 12 bases between them. Germline loops: CDR1 SGHVS, CDR2 FQNEAQ. The CDR3 spans 13 residues. CDR3 bases: TGTGCCAGCAGCCTCCAAGGGGCGGAGACCCAGTACTTC. It is translated as CASSLQGAETQYF.

This rearrangement joins TRBV5-6 to TRBJ2-3; tentatively, D is TRBD2 (6 bases). The CDR3 spans 16 residues. The V gene's germline CDR1 is SGHDT and CDR2 YYEEEE. The ends were cut back, 0 bases at V and 1 base at J, with 12 bases in the middle. CDR3 nucleotides: TGTGCCAGCAGCTTGGTGAGTGGAGGGGGCACAGATACGCAGTATTTT. Translation: CASSLVSGGGTDTQYF.

The CDR3 reads CASSEASGEQYF. The CDR3, as DNA: TGTGCCAGCAGTGAAGCCTCGGGCGAGCAGTACTTC. The rearrangement joins TRBV2 to TRBJ2-7; no clear D gene. V lost 0 bases, J lost 6 bases, and 6 bases lay in between. The CDR3 has 12 amino acids. CDR1 is SNHLY, CDR2 FYNNEI, per germline.

The chain carries TRBV7-8 and TRBJ2-7; 9 bases match TRBD1. The CDR3 sequence is 14 residues long. The junction had 5 bases not matched to a gene; V was cut back by 1 base and J by 7 bases. Germline V gene sequence: CDR1 SGHVS, CDR2 FQNEAQ. CDR3: CASSLVVGTGEQYV. CDR3 DNA sequence: TGTGCCAGCAGCTTAGTTGTAGGGACAGGGGAGCAGTACGTC.

This chain connects TRBV19 to TRBJ2-7, with 8 bases fitting TRBD1. The CDR3 runs to 13 residues. Germline CDR1 reads LNHDA; CDR2 reads SQIVND (reference sequence). After removal of 3 bases from V and 4 bases from J, the junction contained 2 bases not matched to a gene. CDR3 in DNA: TGTGCCAGTAGTATCCAGGGGGCGTACGAGCAGTACTTC. Translated, it gives CASSIQGAYEQYF.

The chain couples TRBV6-5 to TRBJ1-5, with D possibly TRBD1 on 6 matching bases. CDR1 and CDR2 (germline): MNHEY, SVGAGI. The ends were cut back, 5 bases at V and 4 bases at J, with 12 bases in the middle. The length of the CDR3 is 14 residues. The CDR3 DNA reads TGTGCCAGCAGTGACAGACAGGCTAATCAGCCCCAGCATTTT. Translating it yields CASSDRQANQPQHF.

This clone was counted only a few times. The V gene is TRBV5-5, the J gene TRBJ2-3, with D unclear. CDR3 length equals 14 residues. CDR1 is SGHKS, CDR2 YYEKEE, per germline (reference sequence). The V and J ends lost 0 bases and 5 bases respectively, with 10 bases between them. The CDR3 loop reads CASSLGFQKDTQYF. DNA for the CDR3: TGTGCCAGCAGCTTGGGTTTTCAGAAAGATACGCAGTATTTT.

The chain uses TRBV5-1 and TRBJ1-1; D uncertain. V lost 2 bases to trimming and J lost 12 bases, with 14 bases between them. Germline values: CDR1 SGHRS, CDR2 YFSETQ. The CDR3 spans 12 residues. The CDR3 DNA follows: TGCGCCAGCAGCTTATCAGGAGGGAGAACTTTCTTT. This encodes CASSLSGGRTFF.

The gene calls are TRBV6-6 and TRBJ1-3; 7 nucleotides agree with TRBD1. Germline loops: CDR1 MNHNY, CDR2 SVGAGI (reference sequence). The V gene end was trimmed by 6 bases and the J gene end by 7 bases; junction bases not matched to a gene: 9. The CDR3 loop spans 14 amino acids. The CDR3: CASRNDRDWNTIYF. The CDR3 DNA follows: TGTGCCAGCAGAAACGACAGGGATTGGAACACCATATATTTT.